This TCR beta chain was recorded in a study of human T cells and chemical hapten exposure (dated by TCRdb to the early 2020s). With regard to the full study: For sensitization, 2% DPC in acetone was applied to a roughly 2 cm by roughly 2 cm area of upper inner arm skin. Weekly therapeutic DPC doses were additionally applied to the scalp of patients throughout the approximately 25-week study period. Patch tests used Finn chambers with 0.01% DPC on the upper back, scored after 6 days by International Contact Dermatitis Research Group standards. The mostly female patient cohort included alopecia areata with under or over 50% scalp involvement, alopecia totalis and alopecia universalis. Libraries were pooled for sequencing, and variation in per-sample TCR yields was attributed mainly to small differences in library volumes within the pool. This study followed changes in the peripheral blood TCR repertoire in vivo during primary and secondary sensitization of alopecia patients to the hapten diphenylcyclopropenone (DPC). Blood samples were taken from patients before sensitization (week 0) and at 2, 6 and about 24 weeks after DPC sensitization. Twenty-nine alopecia patients gave blood for TCR sequencing at one to four time points (pre-sensitization, 2, 6 and 24 weeks).

This clonotype was seen at least ten times. Its antigen specificity is not known. Base qualities are not at hand, and no much larger clone is one base apart. General study outcomes and caveats: The number of PT1 expanded TCRs positively correlated with patch test score, significant at thresholds 8, 16 and 32 but not 4. DPC sensitization did not change the number of TCRs with a frequency above 1 in 1000, and there was no evidence of changes in global repertoire structure. Alopecia, a presumed autoimmune disease, was present in all patients, so the immune response of the patients might differ from that of healthy individuals. Compared with pre-sensitization or healthy control sets, expanded TCRs formed significantly more large CDR3 similarity clusters, which is consistent with antigen-driven responses. Repeated subsampling changed both the strength of the expansion versus patch-test correlation and the threshold at which the correlation became significant.

Cut back by 6 bases and 3 bases, the V and J ends lie 9 bases apart. The CDR3 contains 13 residues, cysteine and phenylalanine counted. Only the CDR3 part of the read is kept: 39 bases, read in frame from the first base. Taken from the germline V gene, the CDR1 and CDR2 loops are MDHEN and SYDVKM. In the paper's terms, the time point label means: patch test 1, 2 weeks after DPC sensitization. The label giving this sample's treatment or condition can be read as: therapeutic diphenylcyclopropenone sensitization with weekly scalp DPC. Blood at each patch-test visit was drawn before the patch test was applied. Patients were considered eligible if aged 18 to 70, diagnosed with alopecia and deemed suitable for DPC therapy, and patients were excluded if pregnant. Total RNA was extracted from unfractionated whole blood collected in Tempus Blood RNA tubes. Receptors were amplified or captured by RACE. For sequencing, a NextSeq 500 was employed. Library preparation attached unique molecular identifiers to individual cDNA molecules for quantitative, reproducible TCR counting. From each blood RNA sample, both TCR alpha and TCR beta chains were sequenced. For the original study's pipeline: A median of around 96,000 TCRs per sample was observed, with a range of 23,224 to 690,600. V, J and CDR3 annotation of the TCR reads was carried out using the Decombinator software suite. Every sample was subsampled to the same number of TCRs (28,000) for the PS versus PT1 abundance plots. TCRs were defined as expanded if absent before sensitization and observed at least eight times at the 2-week time point. TCRdb reran the public reads through fastp at Q25 and MiXCR, keeping productive beta chains. A single entry per CDR3 protein holds the most common genes and DNA from its merged rows. None of the V and J calls come from the authors' own analysis; TCRdb made them. This sample lists about 380,000 distinct CDR3 sequences; approximately 5.1% were detected once. Under 3% of the sample is in the top ten clones.

The TCR was taken from a woman aged 45-59 years with alopecia areata. Some clones in this sample may be carry-over from other donors' samples. Sequences were derived from whole blood, sampled in connection with sensitization to the hapten diphenylcyclopropenone (DPC). In this chain, TRBV28 is recombined with TRBJ1-3, with the D gene not clear enough to name. The DNA sequence reads TGTGCCAGCAGAATCACGTTTGGAAACACCATATATTTT. Its translation reads: CASRITFGNTIYF.